The next 29 T cell receptor beta chains were all read from a single sample in a study of regulatory T cells in long-lasting Graves disease. The time point denotes: newly diagnosed GD, antithyroid drugs for less than 3 months. Isolated PBMC RNA provided the starting material for the TCR library. Combining iRepertoire HTBI primers with Arm-PCR of CDR3 regions, the authors built TCR beta libraries. TCRdb reanalysed the multiplex PCR reads using MiXCR and keeps one entry per CDR3 protein. Here the sample spans 450,000 to 700,000 distinct CDR3 sequences, about 13% being singletons. This sample also appeared in a second study, on T cells in Graves' hyperthyroidism and ophthalmopathy.

Sequencing was performed on peripheral blood mononuclear cells (PBMCs), taken at new diagnosis, from a patient treated with antithyroid drugs. The receptor source for this set is a young man with Graves disease.

This clonotype was seen ten or more times. CDR3 sequence: CSARELAPYNEQFF. CDR3 DNA: TGCAGTGCTAGAGAACTAGCGCCTTACAATGAGCAGTTCTTC. This chain links TRBV20-1 with TRBJ2-1; 7 nucleotides agree with TRBD2. V was pared by 0 bases and J by 4 bases, with 3 bases of the junction left unmatched. This CDR3 spans 14 amino acids. CDR1 and CDR2 (germline): DFQATT, SNEGSKA (reference sequence).

The chain links TRBV29-1 to TRBJ2-5; D perhaps matches TRBD1 (6 bases). The CDR3 runs 15 residues. Germline assignment: CDR1 SQVTM and CDR2 ANQGSEA. V was trimmed by 7 bases and J by 5 bases, leaving 23 bases between them. In nucleotides, the CDR3 is TGCAGCGCATCTCTGGACAGCCCCTTACGGGAGACCCAGTACTTC. It encodes CSASLDSPLRETQYF.

The rearrangement joins TRBV10-3 to TRBJ2-1; TRBD1 agrees at 9 bases. CDR1 is ENHRY and CDR2 is SYGVKD in the germline V gene. V lost 2 bases and J lost 7; bases outside the gene matches: 3. The CDR3 has 14 amino acids. In DNA, the CDR3 is TGTGCCATCAGTGAGCCGGACAGGGGTAATGAGCAGTTCTTC. Protein product: CAISEPDRGNEQFF.

The rearrangement joins TRBV7-6 to TRBJ2-2; D unresolved. Trimming took 1 base from V and 3 from J, leaving 6 bases between them. CDR1 and CDR2 (germline): SGHVS, FNYEAQ. This CDR3 is built from 14 residues. The CDR3 is CASSLDPYTGELFF. In nucleotides, the CDR3 is TGTGCCAGCAGCTTAGACCCTTACACCGGGGAGCTGTTTTTT.

The chain couples TRBV19 to TRBJ1-2; a weak D match, TRBD1 (5 bases). The germline V gene has CDR1 LNHDA and CDR2 SQIVND (reference sequence). V was trimmed by 7 bases and J by 8 bases, leaving 14 bases between them. The CDR3 totals 12 residues. In DNA form, the CDR3 reads TGTGCCAGTACCTTCAGGGACGTAGGCTACACCTTC. Its translation is CASTFRDVGYTF.

The CDR3 sequence is CASTLSTGGRDEQYF. CDR3 DNA: TGCGCCAGCACCCTTTCGACAGGGGGCCGGGACGAGCAGTACTTC. This chain uses TRBV5-1 with TRBJ2-7; 10 nucleotides agree with TRBD1. The germline V gene encodes CDR1 SGHRS and CDR2 YFSETQ. The CDR3 has 15 residues. V dropped 6 bases and J dropped 5; count of bases not matched to a gene: 11.

This clonotype has at least ten counts. The genes are TRBV28 and TRBJ2-5; possible D gene TRBD1, 6 bases. This CDR3 spans 12 amino acids. Germline assignment: CDR1 MDHEN and CDR2 SYDVKM. The germline V and J ends were trimmed by 9 bases and 6 bases, with 14 bases remaining between them. This chain's CDR3 is CASTGILQTQYF. The DNA of the CDR3 is TGTGCCAGTACAGGGATTCTCCAGACCCAGTACTTC. The whole variable domain, remainder taken from reference TRBV28 and TRBJ2-5, is DVKVTQSSRYLVKRTGEKVFLECVQDMDHENMFWYRQDPGLGLRLIYFSYDVKMKEKGDIPEGYSVSREKKERFSLILESASTNQTSMYLCASTGILQTQYFGPGTRLLVL.

At least ten counts were recorded for this clonotype. The rearrangement joins TRBV20-1 to TRBJ2-7; D is perhaps TRBD1 (6 bases). The germline V gene has CDR1 DFQATT and CDR2 SNEGSKA (reference sequence). V dropped 1 base and J dropped 2 bases, with 12 bases sitting between them. The CDR3 totals 14 residues. The CDR3 is CSARAQGVTYEQYF. CDR3 nucleotide sequence: TGCAGTGCTAGAGCACAGGGTGTCACCTACGAGCAGTACTTC.

The J gene is TRBJ2-7, the V gene TRBV30; 7 nucleotides match TRBD1. This CDR3 contains 16 residues. Per germline, CDR1 GTSNPN and CDR2 SVGIG (reference sequence). The V and J ends lost 4 bases and 6 bases, in that order; junction bases with no gene match: 18. The CDR3 region is CAWKRDSQYYSGEQYF. The CDR3 DNA sequence: TGTGCCTGGAAAAGGGACAGCCAATACTATTCCGGCGAGCAGTACTTC.

This clonotype was picked up many times. J is TRBJ2-5 and V is TRBV11-2, with unresolved D. Deletions cut 2 bases from V and 5 bases from J, with 12 bases between. Germline values: CDR1 SGHAT, CDR2 FQNNGV. This CDR3 spans 14 amino acids. The CDR3 bases are TGTGCCAGCAGCTTAATAACTATTTTTGAGACCCAGTACTTC. Amino acid sequence: CASSLITIFETQYF.

The rearrangement links TRBV20-1 to TRBJ1-5, with D unresolved. V dropped 0 bases and J dropped 0 bases, with 12 bases sitting between them. The CDR3 spans 16 residues. In germline, CDR1 is DFQATT, CDR2 SNEGSKA (reference sequence). CDR3 DNA sequence: TGCAGTGCTAGAGATTTAAGAGGGTATAGCAATCAGCCCCAGCATTTT. It is translated as CSARDLRGYSNQPQHF.

This clonotype was detected ten times or more. The chain recombines TRBV28 with TRBJ2-3; D might be TRBD1 or TRBD2, each matching 5 bases. V dropped 3 bases and J dropped 5 bases, with 12 bases sitting between them. This CDR3 contains 14 residues. Germline CDR1 MDHEN, CDR2 SYDVKM. The CDR3 here is CASSLQGVGDTQYF. CDR3 sequence (DNA): TGTGCCAGCAGTTTGCAGGGAGTGGGAGATACGCAGTATTTT.

This clonotype appeared many times. J is TRBJ2-7 and V is TRBV27; tentatively, D is TRBD2 (5 bases). V lost 10 bases to trimming and J lost 1 base, with 11 bases between them. Germline values: CDR1 MNHEY, CDR2 SMNVEV (reference sequence). CDR3 size: 12 residues. The CDR3 nucleotides are TGTGCCAACGACCGGGGTTCCTACGAGCAGTACTTC. This encodes CANDRGSYEQYF.

The chain carries TRBV6-1 and TRBJ2-1; D is possibly TRBD1 (6 bases). V gave up 7 bases and J gave up 8 bases, with 18 bases separating them. The CDR3 spans 14 residues. Looked up from germline, CDR1 is MNHNS and CDR2 is SASEGT. CDR3 DNA: TGTGCCAGCATCCCGGTACAGGGTAGCCATGAGCAGTTCTTC. Translating gives CASIPVQGSHEQFF.

The genes are TRBV9 and TRBJ2-6; D gene unclear. The CDR3 runs to 17 residues. Germline V gene data show CDR1 as SGDLS and CDR2 as YYNGEE. Trimming shortened V by 3 bases and J by 0 bases, and 13 bases separated the two germline ends. The CDR3 here is CASSADFPSSGANVLTF. In nucleotides, the CDR3 is TGTGCCAGCAGCGCCGATTTCCCCAGCTCTGGGGCCAACGTCCTGACTTTC.

This clonotype was recorded many times. The V and J genes are TRBV7-9 and TRBJ1-4, with D maybe TRBD1 (5 bases). CDR3 length: 11 amino acids. Germline V CDR1 and CDR2: SEHNR, FQNEAQ (reference sequence). Between the trimmed V and J ends, which lost 5 bases and 11 bases, there was a span of 9 bases. The CDR3 DNA is TGTGCCAGCAGCCAGGGCGGGAAACTGTTTTTT. It specifies CASSQGGKLFF.

This chain connects TRBV7-7 to TRBJ2-2; 11 nucleotides match TRBD2. This CDR3 is 16 amino acids long. V gave up 1 base and J gave up 7 bases; unmatched junction bases: 5. Per germline, CDR1 SSHAT and CDR2 FNYEAQ (reference sequence). The CDR3 loop is CASSLVLAGVRGELFF. The CDR3 coding sequence is TGTGCCAGCAGCTTAGTACTAGCGGGAGTTCGCGGGGAGCTGTTTTTT.

This clonotype was seen repeatedly, ten times or more. The rearrangement uses TRBV6-5 and TRBJ2-2; D call uncertain. The germline CDR1 and CDR2 sequences are MNHEY and SVGAGI. The CDR3 loop spans 14 amino acids. V was pared by 2 bases and J by 3 bases, with 7 bases between. The CDR3 DNA reads TGTGCCAGCAGTTACGGGCAATACACCGGGGAGCTGTTTTTT. This sequence encodes CASSYGQYTGELFF.

This clonotype has a count of ten or more. V gene TRBV2 combines with J gene TRBJ2-1, with TRBD1 identical over 9 bases. V trimming: 6 bases; J trimming: 8 bases; junction bases outside the gene matches: 8. This CDR3 region has 14 residues. CDR1 SNHLY and CDR2 FYNNEI come from the germline V gene. The DNA of the CDR3 is TGTGCCAGCAGCTCCGGGACAGGGACGCATGAGCAGTTCTTC. Translated: CASSSGTGTHEQFF.

This clonotype was counted at least ten times. The gene calls are TRBV6-1 and TRBJ1-5; the match to TRBD1 covers 11 bases. The V segment lost 3 bases and the J segment 6 bases; nucleotides outside the gene matches: 4. CDR1 and CDR2 (germline): MNHNS, SASEGT. CDR3 length equals 15 residues. The CDR3 reads CASSEDRGLGQPQHF. CDR3 nucleotide sequence: TGTGCCAGCAGTGAGGACAGGGGGCTTGGTCAGCCCCAGCATTTT.

The rearrangement joins TRBV4-2 to TRBJ2-2; 13 bases match TRBD2. V dropped 2 bases and J dropped 5; count of bases not matched to a gene: 8. Germline CDR1 is LGHNA and CDR2 is YNFKEQ. The CDR3 has 18 residues. The DNA of the CDR3 is TGTGCCAGCAGCCAAACACTAGCGGGAGGGCCGGGGACCGGGGAGCTGTTTTTT. It codes for CASSQTLAGGPGTGELFF.

The CDR3 loop reads CASSYDPYNEQFF. CDR3 in DNA: TGTGCCAGCAGCTACGACCCATACAATGAGCAGTTCTTC. This chain joins TRBV7-8 and TRBJ2-1; no reliable D call. The CDR3 has 13 amino acids. V lost 4 bases to trimming and J lost 4 bases, with 8 bases between them. Germline V gives CDR1 SGHVS, CDR2 FQNEAQ.

This clonotype appeared many times. The chain is built from TRBV6-9 and TRBJ1-1; possible D gene TRBD1, 5 bases. Trimming removed 3 bases at V and 3 bases at J, with 11 bases between. The CDR3 has 14 residues. Germline lookup yields CDR1 MNHGY and CDR2 SVAAGI. The CDR3 nucleotides read TGTGCCAGCAGTTACCGGTTGGGGGACACTGAAGCTTTCTTT. Its protein product is CASSYRLGDTEAFF.

In the case of this clonotype: A read error may explain this, as a much larger clone is one base away. The chain employs TRBV20-1 and TRBJ2-3; D remains unclear. CDR1 is DFQATT and CDR2 is SNEGSKA in the germline V gene (reference sequence). This CDR3 is 13 amino acids long. CDR3 residues: CSVRMEYTDTQYF. DNA for the CDR3: TGCAGTGTTAGAATGGAATACACAGATACGCAGTATTTT.

This clonotype has just a few counts. The genes are TRBV19 and TRBJ2-4, with 7 bases aligning to TRBD2. In germline, CDR1 is LNHDA, CDR2 SQIVND (reference sequence). The CDR3 has 14 residues. V lost 8 bases, J lost 6 bases, and 10 bases stayed unmatched. CDR3 nucleotide sequence: TGTGCCAGTCACTCGGCGGGGGAGTTAAACATTCAGTACTTC. It encodes CASHSAGELNIQYF.

This sequence joins TRBV15 and TRBJ2-1; D is possibly TRBD1 (5 bases). V was clipped by 0 bases and J by 8 bases, with 11 bases between them. CDR3 size: 14 residues. Germline V gives CDR1 LNHNV, CDR2 YYDKDF (reference sequence). The CDR3 loop reads CATSRDRTQDEQFF. As DNA, the CDR3 is TGTGCCACCAGCAGAGATAGGACACAGGATGAGCAGTTCTTC.

In its sample, this clonotype was seen a few times. This may be a read error: a much more frequent sequence differs by one nucleotide. This chain joins TRBV29-1 and TRBJ2-5; 8 nucleotides align to TRBD2. Germline V lookup: CDR1 SQVTM, CDR2 ANQGSEA. This CDR3 has 14 amino acids. DNA of the CDR3: TGCAGCGCCGCGGGTAGCGGGACTCAAGAGGCCCAGTACTTC. Protein sequence: CSAAGSGTQEAQYF.

This rearrangement joins TRBV27 to TRBJ1-1; no firm D call. V lost 5 bases, J lost 4 bases, and 14 bases lay in between. The CDR3 length is 14 residues. Germline V lookup: CDR1 MNHEY, CDR2 SMNVEV (reference sequence). The CDR3 is CASSARRAATEAFF. CDR3 DNA: TGTGCCAGCAGTGCCCGGAGGGCAGCCACTGAAGCTTTCTTT.

This clonotype has ten or more counts. CDR3 amino acids: CSASGGGTSVSDTQYF. CDR3 coding DNA: TGCAGTGCTTCCGGAGGGGGGACTAGCGTATCAGATACGCAGTATTTT. This rearrangement joins TRBV20-1 to TRBJ2-3; 10 bases are shared with TRBD2. The germline V gene encodes CDR1 DFQATT and CDR2 SNEGSKA (reference sequence). V was clipped by 5 bases and J by 4 bases; unmatched bases: 12. CDR3 length: 16 residues.